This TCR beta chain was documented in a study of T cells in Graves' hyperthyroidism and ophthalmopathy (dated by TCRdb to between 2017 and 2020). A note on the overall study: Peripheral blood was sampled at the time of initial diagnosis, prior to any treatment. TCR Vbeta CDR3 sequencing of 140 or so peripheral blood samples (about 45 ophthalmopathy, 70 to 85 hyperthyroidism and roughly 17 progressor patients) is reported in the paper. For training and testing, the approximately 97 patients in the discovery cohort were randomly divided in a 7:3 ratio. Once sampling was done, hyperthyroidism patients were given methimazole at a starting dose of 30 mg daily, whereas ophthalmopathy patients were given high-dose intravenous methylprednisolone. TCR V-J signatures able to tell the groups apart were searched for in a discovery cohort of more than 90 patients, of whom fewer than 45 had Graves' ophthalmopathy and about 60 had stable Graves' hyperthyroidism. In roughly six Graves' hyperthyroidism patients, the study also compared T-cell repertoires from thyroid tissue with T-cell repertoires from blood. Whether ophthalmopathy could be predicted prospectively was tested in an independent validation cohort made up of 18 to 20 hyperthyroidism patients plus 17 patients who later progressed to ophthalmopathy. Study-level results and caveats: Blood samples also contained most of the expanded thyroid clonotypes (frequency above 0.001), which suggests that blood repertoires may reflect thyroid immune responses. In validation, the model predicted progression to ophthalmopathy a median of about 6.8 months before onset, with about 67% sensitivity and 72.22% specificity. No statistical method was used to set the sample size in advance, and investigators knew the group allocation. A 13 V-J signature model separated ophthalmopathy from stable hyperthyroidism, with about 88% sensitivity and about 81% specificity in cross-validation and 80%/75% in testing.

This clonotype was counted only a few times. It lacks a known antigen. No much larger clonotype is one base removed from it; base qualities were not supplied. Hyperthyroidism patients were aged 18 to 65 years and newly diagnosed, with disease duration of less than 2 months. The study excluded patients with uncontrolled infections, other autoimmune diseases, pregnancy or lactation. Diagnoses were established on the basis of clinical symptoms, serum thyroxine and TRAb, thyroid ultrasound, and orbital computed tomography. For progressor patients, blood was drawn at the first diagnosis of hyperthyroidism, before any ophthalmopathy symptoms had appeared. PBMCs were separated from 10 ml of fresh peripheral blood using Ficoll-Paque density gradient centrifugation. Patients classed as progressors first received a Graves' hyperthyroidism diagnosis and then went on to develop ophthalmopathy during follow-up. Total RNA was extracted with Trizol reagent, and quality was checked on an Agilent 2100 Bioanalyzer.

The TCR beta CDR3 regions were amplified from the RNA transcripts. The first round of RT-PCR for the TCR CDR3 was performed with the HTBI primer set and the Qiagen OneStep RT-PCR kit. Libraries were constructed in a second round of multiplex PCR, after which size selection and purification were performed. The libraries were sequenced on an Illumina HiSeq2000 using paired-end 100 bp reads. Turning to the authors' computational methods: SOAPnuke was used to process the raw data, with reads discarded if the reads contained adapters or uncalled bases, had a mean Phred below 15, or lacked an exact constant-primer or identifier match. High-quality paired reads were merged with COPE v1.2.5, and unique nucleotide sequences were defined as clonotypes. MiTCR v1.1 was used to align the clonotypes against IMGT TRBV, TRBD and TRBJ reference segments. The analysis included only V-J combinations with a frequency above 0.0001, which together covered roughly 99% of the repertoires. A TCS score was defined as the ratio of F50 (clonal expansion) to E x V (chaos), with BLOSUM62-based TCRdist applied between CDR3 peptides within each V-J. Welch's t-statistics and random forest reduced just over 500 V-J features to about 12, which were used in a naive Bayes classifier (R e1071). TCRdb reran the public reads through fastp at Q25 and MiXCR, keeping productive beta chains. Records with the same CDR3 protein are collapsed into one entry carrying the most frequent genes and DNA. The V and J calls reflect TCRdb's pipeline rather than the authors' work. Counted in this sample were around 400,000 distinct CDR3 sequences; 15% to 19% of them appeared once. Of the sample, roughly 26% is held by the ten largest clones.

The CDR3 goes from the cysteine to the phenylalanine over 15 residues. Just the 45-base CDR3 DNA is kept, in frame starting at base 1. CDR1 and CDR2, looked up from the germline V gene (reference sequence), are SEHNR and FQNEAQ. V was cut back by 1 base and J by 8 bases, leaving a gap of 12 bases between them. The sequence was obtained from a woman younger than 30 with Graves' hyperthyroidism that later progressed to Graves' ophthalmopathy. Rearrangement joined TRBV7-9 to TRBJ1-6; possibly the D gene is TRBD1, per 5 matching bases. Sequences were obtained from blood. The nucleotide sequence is TGTGCCAGCAGCTTAGTTGGGACGGTGGATTCACCCCTCCACTTT. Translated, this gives CASSLVGTVDSPLHF.